Below, one TCR beta chain is given with its context. Its antigen is still unknown. Primers for the PCR totalled 60 Vbeta and 13 Jbeta. Sequencing was performed with immunoSEQ multiplex PCR; in TCRdb, only in-frame clones are kept and a portion is missing. The sample lists around 71,000 clones, roughly 60% occurring once. CDR1 LNHDA and CDR2 SQIVND come from the germline V gene (reference sequence). Between the trimmed V and J ends, which lost 4 bases and 1 base, there was a span of 8 bases. The CDR3 loop spans 13 amino acids. This sample was included in a study of cytomegalovirus exposure and HLA in healthy donors. Whole-study findings and limits: Of the V segments, some could not be distinguished, including TRBV6-2 and TRBV6-3, and were excluded. CMV serostatus stood as the only immune exposure information on hand.

V usage is TRBV19 and J usage is TRBJ2-7; D gene ambiguous. The receptor's source is a man younger than 40 in good health and CMV-seropositive. Specimen: PBMCs. The CDR3 loop reads CASSTTPSYEQYF. The CDR3 DNA reads TGTGCCAGTAGTACAACACCGTCCTACGAGCAGTACTTC.